The 26 T cell receptor beta chains below were found in one sample sequenced in a study of shared T cell receptors in the human thymus. The assay was immunoSEQ multiplex PCR, and TCRdb's table has in-frame clones only and misses some. Of about 380,000 clones listed, 95% are singletons. Material: thymocytes. The source is a human donor.

The gene calls are TRBV28 and TRBJ2-7; 9 bases align to TRBD1. V shed 11 bases, J shed 5 bases, and the junction held 13 bases outside the gene matches. CDR3 length equals 14 residues. CDR1 MDHEN and CDR2 SYDVKM come from the germline V gene. CDR3 sequence reads: CAYSPGTGFDEQYF. In DNA form, the CDR3 reads TGTGCCTACTCCCCCGGGACAGGGTTCGACGAGCAGTACTTC.

The chain uses TRBV7-8 and TRBJ2-1; 7 positions agree with TRBD1. CDR1 is SGHVS, CDR2 FQNEAQ, per germline. CDR3 length equals 18 residues. Trimming cost V 8 bases and J 6 bases; bases outside gene matches: 22. The CDR3 region is CASSIKRSGTAPRNEQFF. The CDR3 DNA sequence: TGTGCCAGCTCAATCAAAAGGTCCGGGACAGCCCCTCGCAATGAGCAGTTCTTC.

The chain combines TRBV7-8 with TRBJ2-5, with a possible D match to TRBD2 (5 bases). Germline-derived CDR1 and CDR2 are SGHVS and FQNEAQ. V was cut by 5 bases and J by 1 base, with 20 bases left in between. This CDR3 is built from 17 residues. CDR3 nucleotide sequence: TGTGCCAGCAGCACCGACGCCAAGCGGAGCCCCCAAGAGACCCAGTACTTC. Residues: CASSTDAKRSPQETQYF.

This chain connects TRBV6-5 to TRBJ2-2; 7 bases map to TRBD2. Germline V gene data show CDR1 as MNHEY and CDR2 as SVGAGI. This CDR3 is built from 12 residues. The V segment lost 10 bases and the J segment 5 bases; nucleotides outside the gene matches: 4. The CDR3 region is CATAGGTGELFF. CDR3 DNA: TGTGCCACCGCCGGGGGGACCGGGGAGCTGTTTTTT.

This clone was observed a few times. The chain links TRBV6-5 to TRBJ2-1; 10 nucleotides align to TRBD2. Germline values: CDR1 MNHEY, CDR2 SVGAGI. After removal of 2 bases from V and 10 bases from J, the junction contained 8 bases not matched to a gene. The CDR3 is 15 amino acids. The CDR3 coding sequence is TGTGCCAGCAGTTACAGAGCGGGAGGGCCTTCGGAGCAGTTCTTC. Translation: CASSYRAGGPSEQFF.

The chain employs TRBV11-3 and TRBJ2-1; the D gene is possibly TRBD1 (6 bases). This CDR3 region has 14 residues. The V and J ends lost 3 bases and 2 bases respectively, with 8 bases between them. Per germline, CDR1 SGHNT and CDR2 YENEEA. CDR3 nucleotides: TGTGCCAGCAGCTTTTCAGGGGCCTACAATGAGCAGTTCTTC. Translating it yields CASSFSGAYNEQFF.

This clone was observed a handful of times. The chain uses TRBV19 and TRBJ2-1, with no clear D. Looked up from germline, CDR1 is LNHDA and CDR2 is SQIVND (reference sequence). There are 14 residues in the CDR3. The V and J ends lost 4 bases and 7 bases respectively, with 14 bases between them. CDR3 DNA sequence: TGTGCCAGTAGTAGAGCTCAACAGACGAATGAGCAGTTCTTC. This sequence encodes CASSRAQQTNEQFF.

V is TRBV5-4 and J is TRBJ2-5; D uncertain. Trimming left V 0 bases short and J 3 bases short, with 12 bases between. The CDR3 consists of 15 residues. In germline, CDR1 is SGHNT, CDR2 YYREEE (reference sequence). In nucleotides, the CDR3 is TGTGCCAGCAGCTTGGTGTTCGCAGGCGAAGAGACCCAGTACTTC. Protein sequence: CASSLVFAGEETQYF.

This sequence joins TRBV7-9 and TRBJ2-5; D not certain. The CDR3 is 14 residues long. V gave up 6 bases and J gave up 2 bases, with 13 bases separating them. Germline V CDR1 and CDR2: SEHNR, FQNEAQ (reference sequence). The CDR3 reads CASSQSAYQETQYF. The CDR3 region has the DNA TGTGCCAGCAGTCAATCAGCCTATCAAGAGACCCAGTACTTC.

This clone appeared a single time. V is TRBV7-6 and J is TRBJ1-4; tentative D call: TRBD1 (6 bases). The CDR3 loop spans 18 amino acids. Trimming pared 5 bases from V and 1 base from J, leaving 20 bases between. Germline V CDR1 and CDR2: SGHVS, FNYEAQ. CDR3 sequence reads: CASSPGQGPLRTNEKLFF. The CDR3 DNA reads as TGTGCCAGCAGCCCGGGACAAGGCCCTCTCAGAACTAATGAAAAACTGTTTTTT.

Only one count was recorded for this clone. V usage is TRBV5-5 and J usage is TRBJ1-2, with 8 bases identical to TRBD1. V shed 1 base, J shed 3 bases, and the junction held 5 bases outside the gene matches. The germline gives CDR1 SGHKS, CDR2 YYEKEE (reference sequence). The CDR3 consists of 15 residues. This CDR3 reads CASSLRTGYYYGYTF. DNA of the CDR3: TGTGCCAGCAGCTTGAGGACAGGGTACTACTATGGCTACACCTTC.

The chain joins TRBV4-2 to TRBJ2-7, with D hard to call. V was shortened by 4 bases and J by 0 bases, with 7 bases between the two germline ends. Germline-derived CDR1 and CDR2 are LGHNA and YNFKEQ. CDR3 length: 13 residues. This CDR3 is CASSLTSSYEQYF. In nucleotides, the CDR3 is TGTGCCAGCAGCCTTACGAGCTCCTACGAGCAGTACTTC.

This chain uses TRBV4-3 with TRBJ2-1; 10 nucleotides match TRBD2. V was clipped by 1 base and J by 1 base; unmatched bases: 13. This CDR3 has 20 amino acids. CDR1 is LGHNA, CDR2 YSLEER, per germline. The DNA of the CDR3 is TGCGCCAGCAGCCAAGGGGTCGCAGCGGGAGGGCCCCGGTCCTACAATGAGCAGTTCTTC. Translating it yields CASSQGVAAGGPRSYNEQFF.

The chain uses TRBV7-2 and TRBJ2-1; TRBD2 matches 9 bases. The CDR3 contains 17 residues. Trimming cost V 4 bases and J 9 bases; bases outside gene matches: 16. Germline V gene lookup returns CDR1 SGHTA and CDR2 FQGNSA. CDR3 nucleotides: TGTGCCAGCAGCTCACCACTAGCGGGTAGTCGGGGGAGTGAGCAGTTCTTC. Amino acids: CASSSPLAGSRGSEQFF.

V usage is TRBV11-2 and J usage is TRBJ2-5; 10 bases line up with TRBD2. Germline CDR1 is SGHAT and CDR2 is FQNNGV. Trimming cost V 5 bases and J 3 bases; bases outside gene matches: 6. The CDR3 consists of 15 residues. The CDR3 spells CASSRFLAGEETQYF. The CDR3 DNA sequence: TGTGCCAGCAGCCGATTCCTAGCGGGGGAAGAGACCCAGTACTTC.

J is TRBJ2-7 and V is TRBV14; TRBD2 might be the D (5 bases). Looked up from germline, CDR1 is SGHDN and CDR2 is FVKESK. This CDR3 has 15 amino acids. V was trimmed by 1 base and J by 2 bases, leaving 12 bases between them. CDR3: CASSQVRATAYEQYF. In DNA form, the CDR3 reads TGTGCCAGCAGCCAAGTGAGGGCTACCGCCTACGAGCAGTACTTC.

This clone was counted only a few times. V usage is TRBV28 and J usage is TRBJ1-5; 9 positions match TRBD1. From germline, CDR1 is MDHEN and CDR2 SYDVKM. Trimming took 8 bases from V and 7 from J; bases not matched to a gene: 15. The CDR3 runs to 16 residues. In DNA, the CDR3 is TGTGCCAGCTTAACAGGGGGCAAGGTAGTGAACCAGCCCCAGCATTTT. Translating it yields CASLTGGKVVNQPQHF.

The DNA of the CDR3 is TGTGCCAGCAGTGGGGAGGACAGTTCCTACGAGCAGTACTTC. The encoded protein is CASSGEDSSYEQYF. The gene calls are TRBV6-1 and TRBJ2-7, with D perhaps TRBD1 or TRBD2 (6 bases each). There are 14 residues in the CDR3. Germline CDR1 MNHNS, CDR2 SASEGT. V lost 4 bases to trimming and J lost 1 base, with 11 bases between them.

This chain uses TRBV7-9 with TRBJ1-5; the match to TRBD1 covers 10 bases. The CDR3 totals 16 residues. V was clipped by 5 bases and J by 9 bases; unmatched bases: 13. Germline V gives CDR1 SEHNR, CDR2 FQNEAQ (reference sequence). CDR3 nucleotide sequence: TGTGCCAGCAGCCTCGGGGGACAGGGGATCTGGAGGCCCCAGCATTTT. Its translation is CASSLGGQGIWRPQHF.

The CDR3 DNA reads as TGTGCCAGCAGCCAACGTCGCAATGAGCAGTTCTTC. As protein: CASSQRRNEQFF. This sequence joins TRBV14 and TRBJ2-1; D remains ambiguous. V was clipped by 2 bases and J by 6 bases, with 5 bases between them. Looked up from germline, CDR1 is SGHDN and CDR2 is FVKESK. The CDR3 is 12 residues long.

This clone was seen a few times. The CDR3 nucleotides read TGTGCCAGCAGCCCCTTCCCAGCTAACTATGGCTACACCTTC. Residues: CASSPFPANYGYTF. The chain links TRBV28 to TRBJ1-2; D unresolved. Deletions cut 6 bases from V and 0 bases from J, with 11 bases between. Germline values: CDR1 MDHEN, CDR2 SYDVKM. The CDR3 totals 14 residues.

The chain couples TRBV4-2 to TRBJ1-2; tentative D call: TRBD1 (6 bases). The V end lost 1 base, the J end lost 7 bases, and 16 bases lay between the germline ends. CDR1 and CDR2 (germline): LGHNA, YNFKEQ. The CDR3 is 15 amino acids. CDR3 protein: CASSQGGYTGCGYTF. CDR3 DNA: TGTGCCAGCAGCCAAGGGGGGTACACAGGGTGTGGCTACACCTTC.

The CDR3 DNA reads TGTGCCAGCAGCTTTCTAGCGGAAGAGACCCAGTACTTC. It encodes CASSFLAEETQYF. The rearrangement uses TRBV7-6 and TRBJ2-5, with 7 positions matching TRBD2. Trimming removed 3 bases from V and 3 bases from J; junction bases left unmatched: 1. Per germline, CDR1 SGHVS and CDR2 FNYEAQ. This CDR3 comprises 13 residues.

The chain couples TRBV10-3 to TRBJ2-7, with 16 bases aligning to TRBD2. In germline, CDR1 is ENHRY, CDR2 SYGVKD. This CDR3 contains 17 residues. Losses at the gene ends were 3 bases for V and 4 bases for J; bases not matched to a gene: 6. The CDR3 region is CAISEGTSGRAEYEQYF. In nucleotides, the CDR3 is TGTGCCATCAGTGAAGGGACTAGCGGGAGGGCCGAGTACGAGCAGTACTTC.

The rearrangement joins TRBV27 to TRBJ1-3, with D tentatively TRBD1 (5 bases). The V gene's germline CDR1 is MNHEY and CDR2 SMNVEV (reference sequence). This CDR3 spans 14 amino acids. V shed 5 bases and J shed 6 bases, with 14 bases lying between them. CDR3 loop: CASSPWGGTNTIYF. Written as DNA, the CDR3 is TGTGCCAGCAGTCCCTGGGGGGGGACAAACACCATATATTTT.

This clone has just a few counts. In DNA form, the CDR3 reads TGTGCCAGCAGCTTCCAAGGGTCACCTCTACCGGGTGGCTACACCTTC. This gives the protein CASSFQGSPLPGGYTF. The V and J genes are TRBV7-2 and TRBJ1-2; D is unresolved. CDR3 length equals 16 residues. The V end was cut by 3 bases, the J end by 7 bases, with 21 bases between. Germline CDR1 SGHTA, CDR2 FQGNSA. Using reference TRBV7-2 and TRBJ1-2 for the parts outside the CDR3, the full variable domain is GAGVSQSPSNKVTEKGKDVELRCDPISGHTALYWYRQSLGQGLEFLIYFQGNSAPDKSGLPSDRFSAERTGGSVSTLTIQRTQQEDSAVYLCASSFQGSPLPGGYTFGSGTRLTVV.